The 29 T cell receptor beta chains reported below all come from one sample, sequenced in a study of T cells of healthy individuals (dated by TCRdb to the late 2010s). The protocol used for the library was 5' RACE. The instrument was an Illumina MiSeq. The public reads were reanalyzed by TCRdb: fastp trimming at Q25, MiXCR alignment, in-frame beta chains only. Rows with a matching CDR3 protein are joined into one entry that keeps the most common DNA and genes. In this sample the table shows around 98,000 distinct CDR3 sequences, approximately 16% of which occur a single time. The ten biggest clones cover over 5% of the sample. The receptors here all came from a human donor in good health.

Only a few counts were recorded for this clonotype. The V gene is TRBV20-1, the J gene TRBJ1-5; D remains ambiguous. The V end lost 4 bases, the J end lost 5 bases, and 12 bases lay between the germline ends. There are 13 residues in the CDR3. Germline V gene data show CDR1 as DFQATT and CDR2 as SNEGSKA (reference sequence). The DNA for the CDR3 is TGCAGTGCTAAGGTTTCAGCCGATCAGCCCCAGCATTTT. Translation gives CSAKVSADQPQHF.

The chain combines TRBV6-1 with TRBJ1-5; perhaps TRBD1 as D (5 bases). The CDR3 is 13 residues long. The V and J ends lost 5 bases and 7 bases respectively, with 12 bases between them. Germline CDR1 reads MNHNS; CDR2 reads SASEGT. The CDR3 DNA sequence: TGTGCCAGCAGTCAACAGGACCTGCAGCCCCAGCATTTT. Residues: CASSQQDLQPQHF.

The rearrangement links TRBV20-1 to TRBJ2-3; D unresolved. V was clipped by 6 bases and J by 0 bases, with 10 bases between them. CDR3 size: 13 residues. CDR1 and CDR2 from the germline V gene are DFQATT and SNEGSKA (reference sequence). The CDR3 DNA reads TGCAGTGCCAATTCCCATAGCACAGATACGCAGTATTTT. Encoded protein: CSANSHSTDTQYF.

This rearrangement joins TRBV5-1 to TRBJ2-1; 9 positions agree with TRBD1. The CDR3 runs to 14 residues. Germline CDR1 and CDR2: SGHRS and YFSETQ. Unmatched junction bases numbered 3, after V lost 6 bases and J lost 2 bases. The CDR3 reads CASNWDRAYNEQFF. CDR3 nucleotide sequence: TGCGCCAGCAATTGGGACAGGGCCTACAATGAGCAGTTCTTC.

This clonotype was counted between two and nine times. The CDR3 protein is CASSLARTPWNTEAFF. The CDR3 nucleotides read TGCGCCAGCAGCTTGGCACGGACGCCATGGAACACTGAAGCTTTCTTT. The chain has TRBV5-1 and TRBJ1-1; D not resolved. Germline V gives CDR1 SGHRS, CDR2 YFSETQ. This CDR3 comprises 16 residues. V dropped 0 bases and J dropped 1 base, with 13 bases sitting between them.

At least ten counts were recorded for this clonotype. DNA for the CDR3: TGTGCCAGCAGCCGGACAGGGGGCATTGGCTACACCTTC. This gives the protein CASSRTGGIGYTF. The chain combines TRBV28 with TRBJ1-2; TRBD1 aligns across 11 bases. The CDR3 has 13 residues. CDR1 is MDHEN and CDR2 is SYDVKM in the germline V gene. J gave up 7 bases and V 6 bases, and 4 bases lay outside the gene matches.

This clonotype has ten or more counts. The chain combines TRBV7-3 with TRBJ2-1, with D unresolved. The V end lost 5 bases, the J end lost 6 bases, and 20 bases lay between the germline ends. This CDR3 has 16 residues. Germline lookup yields CDR1 SGHTA and CDR2 FQGTGA. CDR3 region: CASSLQSGLTSNEQFF. CDR3 coding DNA: TGTGCCAGCAGCCTTCAAAGTGGGTTGACCTCCAATGAGCAGTTCTTC. Filled out from reference TRBV7-3 and TRBJ2-1, the complete variable domain reads GAGVSQTPSNKVTEKGKYVELRCDPISGHTALYWYRQSLGQGPEFLIYFQGTGAADDSGLPNDRFFAVRPEGSVSTLKIQRTERGDSAVYLCASSLQSGLTSNEQFFGPGTRLTVL.

This clonotype was seen more than once but under ten times. The J gene is TRBJ2-7, the V gene TRBV2; D is unresolved. Germline lookup yields CDR1 SNHLY and CDR2 FYNNEI. V dropped 4 bases and J dropped 11 bases, with 12 bases sitting between them. The CDR3 loop spans 11 amino acids. The CDR3 DNA follows: TGTGCCAGCAGTGTGAAGGGTTTAGAGTACTTC. This encodes CASSVKGLEYF.

This clonotype was recorded a few times. The V gene is TRBV6-5, the J gene TRBJ2-1; no reliable D call. Germline loops: CDR1 MNHEY, CDR2 SVGAGI. V was cut by 5 bases and J by 4 bases, with 9 bases left in between. The CDR3 spans 13 residues. CDR3 bases: TGTGCCAGCAGTCCCGGTGATTACAATGAGCAGTTCTTC. This gives the protein CASSPGDYNEQFF.

This clonotype showed up many times. The rearrangement joins TRBV20-1 to TRBJ2-7, with 15 nucleotides matching TRBD2. Germline V gene lookup returns CDR1 DFQATT and CDR2 SNEGSKA (reference sequence). The ends lost 4 bases at V and 9 bases at J; junction bases unmatched: 7. The CDR3 has 14 residues. The CDR3 loop reads CSATYGLAGGVQYF. The CDR3 bases are TGCAGTGCTACCTACGGACTAGCGGGAGGGGTGCAGTACTTC.

This clonotype was counted many times. The chain uses TRBV29-1 and TRBJ2-7; D gene ambiguous. The CDR3 sequence is 14 residues long. Trimming cost V 0 bases and J 5 bases, with 14 bases left between them. Germline loops: CDR1 SQVTM, CDR2 ANQGSEA. CDR3 amino acids: CSVEDQGKSDEQYF. The CDR3 nucleotides read TGCAGCGTTGAAGATCAAGGGAAGAGCGACGAGCAGTACTTC.

CDR3 bases: TGCAGTGCTAGGAGCCCGGAGGGCACAGATACGCAGTATTTT. Translating gives CSARSPEGTDTQYF. This chain connects TRBV20-1 to TRBJ2-3, with a tentative D call TRBD2 (5 bases). This CDR3 contains 14 residues. The V end was cut by 3 bases, the J end by 1 base, with 11 bases between. Germline assignment: CDR1 DFQATT and CDR2 SNEGSKA (reference sequence).

This clonotype was picked up a small number of times. The V gene is TRBV28, the J gene TRBJ2-7; 7 positions match TRBD2. V shed 3 bases, J shed 2 bases, and the junction held 7 bases outside the gene matches. The length of the CDR3 is 15 residues. The germline V gene encodes CDR1 MDHEN and CDR2 SYDVKM. The CDR3, as DNA: TGTGCCAGCAGTTTCTCTAGCGGTCCGCCCTACGAGCAGTACTTC. Translated, it gives CASSFSSGPPYEQYF.

This clonotype was seen a handful of times. V is TRBV15 and J is TRBJ1-6; TRBD1 might be the D (5 bases). V lost 1 base, J lost 7 bases, and 11 bases lay in between. CDR3 length: 15 amino acids. CDR1 LNHNV and CDR2 YYDKDF come from the germline V gene (reference sequence). CDR3 amino acids: CATSRGGGGNSPLHF. The CDR3 DNA reads as TGTGCCACCAGCAGAGGGGGCGGAGGGAATTCACCCCTCCACTTT.

This clonotype was detected many times. The rearrangement joins TRBV18 to TRBJ2-7; TRBD2 aligns across 8 bases. Germline assignment: CDR1 KGHSH and CDR2 LQKENI. The length of the CDR3 is 15 residues. V was clipped by 3 bases and J by 2 bases; unmatched bases: 6. The CDR3 bases are TGTGCCAGCTCACCGGCGAGCGGGGGTCCCTACGAGCAGTACTTC. Translating it yields CASSPASGGPYEQYF.

CDR3 DNA sequence: TGTGCCATCAGTGAGGGACAGGGGGCGGATACGCAGTATTTT. This sequence encodes CAISEGQGADTQYF. The rearrangement joins TRBV10-3 to TRBJ2-3, with 11 positions matching TRBD1. CDR3 length: 14 residues. Looked up from germline, CDR1 is ENHRY and CDR2 is SYGVKD. Trimming cost V 2 bases and J 6 bases; bases outside gene matches: 1.

The chain carries TRBV20-1 and TRBJ2-1; D remains ambiguous. The CDR3 covers 10 residues. V gave up 5 bases and J gave up 12 bases, with 11 bases separating them. Per germline, CDR1 DFQATT and CDR2 SNEGSKA (reference sequence). CDR3: CSALRRWQFF. As DNA, the CDR3 is TGCAGTGCTTTACGGCGTTGGCAGTTCTTC.

The chain uses TRBV10-3 and TRBJ1-1, with TRBD1 identical over 12 bases. This CDR3 spans 14 amino acids. Trimming cost V 6 bases and J 8 bases; bases outside gene matches: 7. Germline CDR1 is ENHRY and CDR2 is SYGVKD. The CDR3 protein is CAIRRGQGAGEAFF. The CDR3 region has the DNA TGTGCCATCAGGAGGGGACAGGGGGCCGGGGAAGCTTTCTTT.

This clonotype showed up many times. V usage is TRBV18 and J usage is TRBJ1-2; no clear D gene. Germline CDR1 reads KGHSH; CDR2 reads LQKENI. CDR3 length equals 13 residues. V was cut by 1 base and J by 1 base, with 4 bases left in between. CDR3 protein: CASSPQSNYGYTF. The DNA of the CDR3 is TGTGCCAGCTCACCACAGAGTAACTATGGCTACACCTTC.

The chain is built from TRBV5-5 and TRBJ2-1; possibly TRBD2 for D (6 bases). V lost 0 bases, J lost 2 bases, and 18 bases lay in between. The CDR3 covers 18 residues. The germline V gene encodes CDR1 SGHKS and CDR2 YYEKEE (reference sequence). CDR3 amino acids: CASSLVASVGSTYNEQFF. The CDR3 coding sequence is TGTGCCAGCAGCTTGGTGGCTAGCGTGGGGAGCACCTACAATGAGCAGTTCTTC. The variable domain in full, completed from reference TRBV5-5 and TRBJ2-1, reads DAGVTQSPTHLIKTRGQQVTLRCSPISGHKSVSWYQQVLGQGPQFIFQYYEKEERGRGNFPDRFSARQFPNYSSELNVNALLLGDSALYLCASSLVASVGSTYNEQFFGPGTRLTVL.

This clonotype has a handful of counts. The chain couples TRBV28 to TRBJ2-7, with D perhaps TRBD1 (8 bases). The CDR3 totals 16 residues. The V end lost 5 bases, the J end lost 3 bases, and 20 bases lay between the germline ends. The germline V gene has CDR1 MDHEN and CDR2 SYDVKM. The CDR3 spells CASSPPYTGGVYEQYF. The CDR3, as DNA: TGTGCCAGCAGTCCTCCCTACACAGGGGGGGTCTACGAGCAGTACTTC.

This clonotype was seen repeatedly, ten times or more. The genes are TRBV13 and TRBJ1-1; D is perhaps TRBD1 (5 bases). Germline CDR1 reads PRHDT; CDR2 reads FYEKMQ (reference sequence). Trimming shortened V by 8 bases and J by 5 bases, and 15 bases separated the two germline ends. This CDR3 is built from 13 residues. CDR3 loop: CASLAGPGTEAFF. CDR3 nucleotides: TGTGCCAGCCTAGCAGGGCCTGGAACTGAAGCTTTCTTT. The complete variable domain, with remaining parts taken from reference TRBV13 and TRBJ1-1, reads AAGVIQSPRHLIKEKRETATLKCYPIPRHDTVYWYQQGPGQDPQFLISFYEKMQSDKGSIPDRFSAQQFSDYHSELNMSSLELGDSALYFCASLAGPGTEAFFGQGTRLTVV.

The V and J genes are TRBV11-2 and TRBJ2-7; 9 nucleotides match TRBD1. Germline values: CDR1 SGHAT, CDR2 FQNNGV. The CDR3 has 16 amino acids. V lost 2 bases, J lost 5 bases, and 10 bases stayed unmatched. The CDR3 here is CASSLIGTGKGHEQYF. Written as DNA, the CDR3 is TGTGCCAGCAGCTTAATAGGGACAGGGAAGGGTCACGAGCAGTACTTC.

This clonotype was seen many times. This rearrangement joins TRBV14 to TRBJ2-1; TRBD2 matches 10 bases. V lost 6 bases to trimming and J lost 3 bases; unmatched junction nucleotides: 8. The CDR3 totals 16 residues. Germline values: CDR1 SGHDN, CDR2 FVKESK. The CDR3: CASRRGGTSVYNEQFF. CDR3 coding DNA: TGTGCCAGCAGGAGGGGGGGGACTAGCGTCTACAATGAGCAGTTCTTC.

This clonotype was recorded many times. This chain uses TRBV7-9 with TRBJ2-1, with TRBD1 as a possible D gene (6 bases). The CDR3 has 15 amino acids. Germline lookup yields CDR1 SEHNR and CDR2 FQNEAQ (reference sequence). Trimming removed 4 bases from V and 5 bases from J, with 15 bases in between. The CDR3 loop reads CASSSPGHLDNEQFF. As DNA, the CDR3 is TGTGCCAGCAGCTCTCCGGGACACCTCGACAATGAGCAGTTCTTC.

This clonotype has a count of ten or more. This chain links TRBV6-1 with TRBJ2-1; 8 nucleotides align to TRBD2. The CDR3 is made up of 15 amino acids. CDR1 is MNHNS and CDR2 is SASEGT in the germline V gene. V was clipped by 2 bases and J by 5 bases; unmatched bases: 5. The CDR3 spells CASSELTGGHNEQFF. CDR3 bases: TGTGCCAGCAGTGAATTGACGGGGGGGCACAATGAGCAGTTCTTC.

The chain uses TRBV10-3 and TRBJ2-3, with TRBD2 matching over 11 bases. Germline V gene sequence: CDR1 ENHRY, CDR2 SYGVKD. This CDR3 spans 15 amino acids. J was trimmed by 4 bases and V by 6 bases; bases with no gene match: 6. In DNA form, the CDR3 reads TGTGCCATCAGCCCCACTAGCGGGGGCCCAGATACGCAGTATTTT. Translating it yields CAISPTSGGPDTQYF.

Ten or more counts support this clonotype. This chain uses TRBV5-1 with TRBJ2-1, with 14 bases identical to TRBD2. V lost 1 base and J lost 4; bases outside the gene matches: 1. The CDR3 totals 16 residues. Germline V gives CDR1 SGHRS, CDR2 YFSETQ. As DNA, the CDR3 is TGCGCCAGCAGCTTGAGGACTAGCGGGGGGTACAATGAGCAGTTCTTC. It translates to CASSLRTSGGYNEQFF.

This clonotype was counted a few times. The rearrangement links TRBV12-3 or TRBV12-4 to TRBJ1-2; 11 nucleotides line up with TRBD1. Trimming at V came to 8 bases and at J to 8 bases, leaving 13 bases not matched to a gene. The CDR3 runs 15 residues. In DNA form, the CDR3 reads TGTGCCAGCCATATTGCGGGGACAGGGGGTGAAGGCTACACCTTC. Protein: CASHIAGTGGEGYTF.